This T cell receptor beta chain was identified in a study of OX40 agonist ivuxolimab in advanced cancers. Study summary: The patients received agonistic anti-OX40 (CD134) antibody ivuxolimab. Dose-escalation subjects each had hepatocellular carcinoma, melanoma, renal cell or head and neck cancer.

The CDR3 runs to 17 residues. V was pared by 5 bases and J by 0 bases, with 17 bases between. Germline lookup yields CDR1 KGHSH and CDR2 LQKENI. Study outcomes and limitations: Compared with CD4+, CD8+ T cells on average had more expanded clones.

TCRdb keeps only in-frame clones here, not all; method: immunoSEQ multiplex PCR. Found here are approximately 70,000 clones, roughly nine tenths of them singletons; the top ten hold 0.94%. A word on this clone: No antigen is known for it.

The sample here was CD4+ or CD8+ T cells sorted from blood, taken in a trial of the OX40 agonist ivuxolimab. The gene calls are TRBV18 and TRBJ1-5; D is perhaps TRBD1 (6 bases). The TCR originated in an adult with an advanced solid tumor such as melanoma, head and neck, liver or kidney cancer. The CDR3, as DNA: TGTGCCAGCTCAAACGGCAGGGGTTCTTATAGCAATCAGCCCCAGCATTTT. Encoded protein: CASSNGRGSYSNQPQHF.